This T cell receptor beta chain was recovered during a study of shared T cell receptors in the human thymus. Data came from immunoSEQ multiplex PCR; TCRdb stores just in-frame clones and leaves some out. The sample has roughly 700,000 clones, over 75% seen once. J gave up 8 bases and V 4 bases, and 9 bases lay outside the gene matches. Germline CDR1 and CDR2: GTSNPN and SVGIG (reference sequence). The CDR3 contains 13 residues. The sample was also reused in another study, on human thymus T cells. In that study: The donor group consisted of healthy Finnish infants who were having corrective surgery for congenital heart defects. Obtained as resections during corrective heart surgery, the thymus tissue was then studied. Across thymic and blood repertoires, the usage of V and J genes appeared to be biased. Unrelated people showed highly overlapping thymic repertoires, related research reported.

The sequence was collected from a boy younger than two with a congenital heart defect. V and J are TRBV30 and TRBJ1-1; the match to TRBD1 covers 8 bases. Sequencing was carried out using thymocytes. The CDR3 DNA reads TGTGCCTGGATCTCAGGGGGCGCAAAGGAAGCTTTCTTT. Its protein is CAWISGGAKEAFF.